This TCR beta chain was retrieved from a study of blood T cell repertoires in COVID-19. The CDR3 has 13 amino acids. The ends lost 8 bases at V and 2 bases at J; junction bases unmatched: 2. Germline CDR1 reads KGHSH; CDR2 reads LQKENI. This clone was counted a few times. Some clones are missing from TCRdb's copy, which holds only in-frame ones; the method was immunoSEQ multiplex PCR. This table holds over 300,000 clones, roughly 86% found once. The chain is built from TRBV18 and TRBJ2-1, with TRBD2 matching over 8 bases. This TCR was recovered from a woman aged 45-65 years with acute or convalescent COVID-19. Sequencing used peripheral blood. The CDR3 DNA follows: TGTGCCAGCGGGGGACTAGCCTACAATGAGCAGTTCTTC. It specifies CASGGLAYNEQFF.